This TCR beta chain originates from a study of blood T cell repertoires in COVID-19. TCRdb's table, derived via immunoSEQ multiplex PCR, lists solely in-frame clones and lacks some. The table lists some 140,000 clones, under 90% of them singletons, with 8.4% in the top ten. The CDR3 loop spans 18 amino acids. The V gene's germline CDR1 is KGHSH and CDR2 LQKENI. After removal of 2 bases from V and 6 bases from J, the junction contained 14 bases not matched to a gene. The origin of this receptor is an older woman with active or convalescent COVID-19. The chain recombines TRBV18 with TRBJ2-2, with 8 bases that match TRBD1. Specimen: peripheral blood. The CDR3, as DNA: TGTGCCAGCTCACCATTCCCTACCGGACAGGGAGGCGCCGGGGAGCTGTTTTTT. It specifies CASSPFPTGQGGAGELFF.